One sample yielded the 16 T cell receptor beta chains listed below, sequenced in a study of low-dose radiotherapy and immunotherapy resistance in tumors. This sample's time point: after trial treatment. Sample treatment: LDRT plus nivolumab, ipilimumab, low-dose cyclophosphamide and aspirin (RACIN trial). Covering alpha and beta chains, TRAV- and TRBV-specific primers were used for the first-strand cDNA. The TCRs were subjected to amplification over approximately 20 PCR cycles employing a constant-region primer in conjunction with a V-primer adapter. TCRdb fed the reads into MiXCR, producing one record per CDR3 protein. Of under 70,000 distinct CDR3 sequences in the sample, less than 30% were seen once. The sample in question was PBMCs, obtained after low-dose radiotherapy plus immunotherapy. These receptors were taken from a male donor with prostate cancer.

This clonotype showed up many times. The genes are TRBV6-8 and TRBJ2-7; either TRBD1 or TRBD2 may supply D (5 bases each). Per the germline V gene, CDR1 is MNHGY and CDR2 is SAAAGT. The CDR3 runs 12 residues. V lost 6 bases and J 7 bases, leaving 13 bases between the germline ends. The CDR3 sequence: CASRIAGGEQYF. In DNA, the CDR3 is TGTGCCAGCAGGATAGCTGGGGGTGAGCAGTACTTC.

The table lists this clonotype with many counts. The chain is built from TRBV20-1 and TRBJ2-1, with unresolved D. The CDR3 loop spans 14 amino acids. V was shortened by 4 bases and J by 5 bases, with 15 bases between the two germline ends. CDR1 and CDR2 from the germline V gene are DFQATT and SNEGSKA (reference sequence). The CDR3 protein is CSAIGPGANNEQFF. The CDR3 DNA reads TGCAGTGCTATCGGACCGGGCGCCAACAATGAGCAGTTCTTC.

This clonotype was detected a few times. This chain links TRBV7-2 with TRBJ2-5, with 10 bases identical to TRBD1. Germline V gene sequence: CDR1 SGHTA, CDR2 FQGNSA. V trimming: 2 bases; J trimming: 5 bases; junction bases outside the gene matches: 5. The CDR3 has 15 residues. CDR3 coding DNA: TGTGCCAGCAGCTTATGGGGACAGGGGTTGGAGACCCAGTACTTC. It yields the protein CASSLWGQGLETQYF.

Turning to this clonotype: Given a far larger clone just one base away, this is likely a sequencing read error. This chain uses TRBV13 with TRBJ2-7; D is perhaps TRBD1 (6 bases). V was shortened by 6 bases and J by 4 bases, with 10 bases between the two germline ends. CDR1 and CDR2 (germline): PRHDT, FYEKMQ (reference sequence). This CDR3 has 12 residues. CDR3: CASRPGEYEQYF. The CDR3 DNA reads TGTGCCAGCAGGCCAGGGGAGTACGAGCAGTACTTC.

This clonotype was counted at least ten times. The chain links TRBV20-1 to TRBJ1-6; TRBD1 matches 9 bases. Germline CDR1 and CDR2: DFQATT and SNEGSKA (reference sequence). Trimming cost V 3 bases and J 9 bases; bases outside gene matches: 9. The CDR3 extends over 15 amino acids. The CDR3 sequence: CSARLPGQGGSPLHF. DNA for the CDR3: TGCAGTGCTAGGTTACCGGGACAGGGAGGTTCACCCCTCCACTTT.

The CDR3 region is CASSPGQGNALYTQYF. Here the CDR3 DNA reads TGTGCCAGCAGCCCTGGACAGGGCAACGCCCTATATACGCAGTATTTT. The chain is built from TRBV6-2 or TRBV6-3 and TRBJ2-3, with 8 bases that match TRBD1. V was clipped by 6 bases and J by 7 bases; unmatched bases: 15. The length of the CDR3 is 16 residues. CDR1 and CDR2 from the germline V gene are MNHEY and SVGEGT.

This clonotype was seen repeatedly, ten times or more. The rearrangement links TRBV14 to TRBJ2-5; D is undetermined. V shed 1 base and J shed 7 bases, with 10 bases lying between them. The CDR3 is 13 amino acids. The germline CDR1 and CDR2 sequences are SGHDN and FVKESK. CDR3 in DNA: TGTGCCAGCAGCCAAGGGAACGCCGGGACCCAGTACTTC. This codes for CASSQGNAGTQYF.

This clonotype was detected many times. The rearrangement uses TRBV9 and TRBJ2-1; the D is unclear. The CDR3 totals 13 residues. Trimming removed 0 bases from V and 10 bases from J, with 11 bases in between. Germline values: CDR1 SGDLS, CDR2 YYNGEE. Here the CDR3 DNA reads TGTGCCAGCAGCGTAGGGACGCTTAACGAGCAGTTCTTC. Its translation is CASSVGTLNEQFF.

This clonotype was recorded many times. The J gene is TRBJ1-5, the V gene TRBV28, with 7 bases aligning to TRBD1. The CDR3 length is 15 residues. Germline trimming cut 3 bases from V and 1 base from J; bases unmatched to any gene: 3. From germline, CDR1 is MDHEN and CDR2 SYDVKM. This CDR3 is CASSFRRGSNQPQHF. In DNA, the CDR3 is TGTGCCAGCAGTTTTCGCAGGGGGAGCAATCAGCCCCAGCATTTT. The full variable domain, completed using reference TRBV28 and TRBJ1-5, is DVKVTQSSRYLVKRTGEKVFLECVQDMDHENMFWYRQDPGLGLRLIYFSYDVKMKEKGDIPEGYSVSREKKERFSLILESASTNQTSMYLCASSFRRGSNQPQHFGDGTRLSIL.

This clonotype appeared many times. The chain joins TRBV10-3 to TRBJ1-1; D is perhaps TRBD1 (6 bases). This CDR3 contains 13 residues. Germline V gene lookup returns CDR1 ENHRY and CDR2 SYGVKD. Trimming took off 7 bases at V and 3 bases at J, with 12 bases between the two ends. CDR3 protein: CAINAGAYTEAFF. The CDR3 coding sequence is TGTGCCATCAATGCAGGGGCGTACACTGAAGCTTTCTTT.

Ten or more counts support this clonotype. The V and J genes are TRBV6-5 and TRBJ2-3, with D perhaps matching TRBD2 (6 bases). V was clipped by 3 bases and J by 6 bases, with 13 bases between them. The CDR3 runs to 14 residues. In germline, CDR1 is MNHEY, CDR2 SVGAGI. CDR3 amino acids: CASSYNRGTDTQYF. DNA of the CDR3: TGTGCCAGCAGTTATAATCGCGGGACGGATACGCAGTATTTT.

This clonotype showed up many times. The chain joins TRBV6-2 or TRBV6-3 to TRBJ2-2, with a possible D match to TRBD1 (6 bases). The germline CDR1 and CDR2 sequences are MNHEY and SVGEGT. The V gene lost 6 bases and the J gene lost 6 bases, with 11 bases spanning the gap. CDR3 length: 13 residues. The CDR3 DNA reads TGTGCCAGCAGAAAAACAGGGCCCGGGGAGCTGTTTTTT. Translation: CASRKTGPGELFF.

This clonotype has a count of ten or more. The rearrangement uses TRBV12-3 or TRBV12-4 and TRBJ1-6; D is ambiguous. Trimming shortened V by 3 bases and J by 8 bases, and 8 bases separated the two germline ends. The CDR3 covers 13 residues. The CDR3 sequence: CASSLDEDSPLHF. For the CDR3, the DNA is TGTGCCAGCAGTTTGGACGAAGATTCACCCCTCCACTTT.

The chain uses TRBV7-2 and TRBJ2-6, with unresolved D. Germline CDR1 and CDR2: SGHTA and FQGNSA. CDR3 length: 14 amino acids. V dropped 4 bases and J dropped 0 bases, with 4 bases sitting between them. The CDR3 reads CASSSGSGANVLTF. The CDR3 DNA follows: TGTGCCAGCAGCTCTGGCTCTGGGGCCAACGTCCTGACTTTC.

Ten or more counts support this clonotype. The chain couples TRBV5-1 to TRBJ2-3; D gene unclear. CDR1 is SGHRS, CDR2 YFSETQ, per germline. V dropped 0 bases and J dropped 8 bases, with 4 bases sitting between them. This CDR3 comprises 11 residues. CDR3 in DNA: TGCGCCAGCAGCTTGGACAGTACGCAGTATTTT. This codes for CASSLDSTQYF.

This clonotype was seen many times. The chain couples TRBV6-6 to TRBJ1-5; TRBD1 is a possible D gene (5 bases). Germline V lookup: CDR1 MNHNY, CDR2 SVGAGI (reference sequence). Trimming took 3 bases from V and 6 from J, leaving 12 bases between them. There are 14 residues in the CDR3. Here the CDR3 reads CASSYAPGGQPQHF. The CDR3 bases are TGTGCCAGCAGTTATGCTCCTGGGGGTCAGCCCCAGCATTTT.